These T cell receptor beta chains were read from a single sample in a study of T cell repertoires in cytomegalovirus infection. These receptors are not linked to any known antigen. TCRdb recomputed calls from the reads with MiXCR, one row per CDR3 protein. This sample has around 430,000 distinct CDR3 sequences; approximately 46% occur once, and the top ten carry 43%. Sequenced material: cultured PBMCs, taken from culture after CMV antigen stimulation. Receptors originate from a human donor in good health (CMV status not recorded). Some clones in this sample may be carry-over from other donors' samples. Each CDR3 is given with its conserved first and last residue. D genes are given only for firm matches. Not all rows give a size; the values are once, few, many and, for expanded clones, a class.

v_gene	d_gene	abundance	j_gene	CDR3nt	CDR3aa
TRBV29-1	.	.	TRBJ2-3	TGCAGCGTTATTGCTATTCGAGGCACAGATACGCAGTATTTT	CSVIAIRGTDTQYF
TRBV7-2	.	many	TRBJ1-2	TGTGCCAGCAGCTTAGGGGGGGACTATGGCTACACCTTC	CASSLGGDYGYTF
TRBV12-3/TRBV12-4	.	few	TRBJ1-1	TGTGCCAGCAGTTCGGAGGGATGGAACACTGAAGCTTTCTTT	CASSSEGWNTEAFF
TRBV4-1	.	.	TRBJ1-1	TGCGCCAGCAGCCAGGAATCTAGGACTGAAGCTTTCTTT	CASSQESRTEAFF
TRBV7-8	.	.	TRBJ1-6	TGTGCCAGCAGCTTAGCCAGGACAGACCTTTATAATTCACCCCTCCACTTT	CASSLARTDLYNSPLHF
TRBV12-3/TRBV12-4	.	.	TRBJ2-5	TGTGCCAGCAGTTTAATGGCAGAGACCCAGTACTTC	CASSLMAETQYF
TRBV11-2	.	.	TRBJ1-5	TGTGCCAGCAGCACTCAACCCGAGGGGCCCCAGCATTTT	CASSTQPEGPQHF
TRBV12-3/TRBV12-4	TRBD2	.	TRBJ2-2	TGTGCCAGCACCTTCGGGGGGGCCCGGGTCGGGGAGCTGTTTTTT	CASTFGGARVGELFF
TRBV5-1	.	few	TRBJ2-2	TGCGCCAGCAGCTTGATCAACGGGAACACCGGGGAGCTGTTTTTT	CASSLINGNTGELFF
TRBV7-2	.	few	TRBJ1-1	TGTGCCAGCAGCCCGGGACACCGGCGAGCTTTCTTT	CASSPGHRRAFF
TRBV7-6	.	.	TRBJ2-3	TGTGCCAGCAGCTTATCGAACAAAACGGCAGATACGCAGTATTTT	CASSLSNKTADTQYF
TRBV12-3/TRBV12-4	TRBD1	.	TRBJ2-7	TGTGCCAGCAGTTTCAATACAGGGGGTTCGGAACACGAGCAGTACTTC	CASSFNTGGSEHEQYF
TRBV6-2/TRBV6-3	.	many	TRBJ2-1	TGTGCCAGCAGTAGAGGGCTTTCCTACAATGAGCAGTTCTTC	CASSRGLSYNEQFF
TRBV7-2	TRBD1	few	TRBJ2-1	TGTGCCAGCAGCTTAGTGGAGGGAGACAGGGGAGGCGAGCAGTTCTTC	CASSLVEGDRGGEQFF
TRBV6-5	TRBD2	few	TRBJ2-2	TGTGCCAGCAGTGCCGGGACTAGCGGGGGGTTCACGAACACCGGGGAGCTGTTTTTT	CASSAGTSGGFTNTGELFF
TRBV5-5	.	few	TRBJ2-1	TGTGCCAGCAGCTTGTTGGCCGACAATGAGCAGTTCTTC	CASSLLADNEQFF
TRBV11-3	TRBD1	few	TRBJ2-1	TGTGCCAGCAGCCCCCCCTGGGACAGGGAAGGCAATGAGCAGTTCTTC	CASSPPWDREGNEQFF
TRBV10-3	.	few	TRBJ1-1	TGTGCCATCAGTGAGGGGCCCCACCAGAGCACTGAAGCTTTCTTT	CAISEGPHQSTEAFF